This entry concerns a single T cell receptor beta chain. Its specificity is unknown. CDR3 size: 16 residues. Trimming stripped 1 base from V and 2 bases from J, with 14 bases between. Germline CDR1 LGHNA, CDR2 YNFKEQ. Assayed TCR templates numbered roughly 100,000 for each sample. Produced via immunoSEQ multiplex PCR; TCRdb's table is partial and in-frame only. Here the sample spans approximately 100,000 clones, over 85% being singletons. The data originate from a study of siplizumab effects on memory and regulatory T cells. Study observations and caveats: Tregs proliferating in siplizumab cultures lacked confirmation of their suppressive function.

Material for sequencing was Tregs sorted from blood. The genes are TRBV4-2 and TRBJ1-2; D uncertain. This receptor was identified in a human donor in good health. In nucleotides, the CDR3 is TGTGCCAGCAGCCAAGGGGAGGGAACTGCGAACTATGGCTACACCTTC. Translated, it gives CASSQGEGTANYGYTF.